The 4 T cell receptor beta chains below were found in one sample sequenced in a study of cytomegalovirus exposure and HLA in healthy donors. Produced via immunoSEQ multiplex PCR; TCRdb's table is partial and in-frame only. Of 260,000 or so clones listed, approximately 87% are singletons. Sequencing was done on a sample of PBMCs. The receptors derive from a man aged 18-30 years in good health and CMV-seronegative.

This clone has more than one count but fewer than ten. V is TRBV5-5 and J is TRBJ1-1; D remains unclear. The CDR3 spans 15 residues. CDR1 is SGHKS and CDR2 is YYEKEE in the germline V gene (reference sequence). Trimming took 1 base from V and 1 from J, leaving 11 bases between them. Written as DNA, the CDR3 is TGTGCCAGCAGCTTGTTTAAGCCCGGGAACACTGAAGCTTTCTTT. Translated: CASSLFKPGNTEAFF.

CDR3 amino acids: CASSPGTGGSAYEQYF. For the CDR3, the DNA is TGTGCCAGCAGCCCCGGGACAGGGGGCAGCGCCTACGAGCAGTACTTC. The rearrangement links TRBV11-2 to TRBJ2-7; 12 bases match TRBD1. The CDR3 consists of 16 residues. J lost 2 bases, V lost 5 bases, and 7 bases had no gene match. Germline V gene data show CDR1 as SGHAT and CDR2 as FQNNGV.

This rearrangement joins TRBV28 to TRBJ1-5; 7 bases map to TRBD1. The CDR3 consists of 13 residues. V shed 5 bases, J shed 7 bases, and the junction held 5 bases outside the gene matches. Germline V gene data show CDR1 as MDHEN and CDR2 as SYDVKM. The chain's CDR3 is CASSARTGQPQHF. CDR3 coding DNA: TGTGCCAGCAGTGCCCGGACAGGACAGCCCCAGCATTTT.

The chain is built from TRBV5-1 and TRBJ2-5; 7 bases match TRBD2. Looked up from germline, CDR1 is SGHRS and CDR2 is YFSETQ. This CDR3 spans 14 amino acids. Trimming cost V 4 bases and J 4 bases; bases outside gene matches: 7. The CDR3 coding sequence is TGCGCCAGCAGCCTAAGCGGGATGATAGAGACCCAGTACTTC. Its protein is CASSLSGMIETQYF.